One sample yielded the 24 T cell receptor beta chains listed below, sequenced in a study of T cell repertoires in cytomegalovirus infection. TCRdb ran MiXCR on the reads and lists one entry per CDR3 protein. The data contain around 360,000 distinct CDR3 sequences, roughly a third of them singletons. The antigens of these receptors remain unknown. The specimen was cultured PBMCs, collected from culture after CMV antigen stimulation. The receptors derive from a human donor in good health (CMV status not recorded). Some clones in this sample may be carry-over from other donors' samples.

The CDR3 DNA follows: TGTGCTAGCTCCACAGGGGGACGCGAAAAACTGTTTTTT. Translation gives CASSTGGREKLFF. This rearrangement joins TRBV7-7 to TRBJ1-4; TRBD1 aligns across 8 bases. CDR1 is SSHAT and CDR2 is FNYEAQ in the germline V gene (reference sequence). This CDR3 region has 13 residues. The whole variable domain, remainder taken from reference TRBV7-7 and TRBJ1-4, is GAGVSQSPRYKVTKRGQDVTLRCDPISSHATLYWYQQALGQGPEFLTYFNYEAQPDKSGLPSDRFSAERPEGSISTLTIQRTEQRDSAMYRCASSTGGREKLFFGSGTQLSVL.

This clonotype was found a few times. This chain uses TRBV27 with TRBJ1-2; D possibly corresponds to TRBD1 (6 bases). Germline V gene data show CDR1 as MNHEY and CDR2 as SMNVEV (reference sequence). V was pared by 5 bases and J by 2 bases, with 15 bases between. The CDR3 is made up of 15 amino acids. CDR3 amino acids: CASSAHRDSNYGYTF. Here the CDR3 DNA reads TGTGCCAGCAGTGCCCACAGGGACTCCAACTATGGCTACACCTTC.

DNA for the CDR3: TGTGCCAGTAGTATTGGCGGGCCCCCCTACAATGAGCAGTTCTTC. It specifies CASSIGGPPYNEQFF. J is TRBJ2-1 and V is TRBV19; a weak D match, TRBD2 (5 bases). V lost 3 bases and J 2 bases, leaving 11 bases between the germline ends. This CDR3 has 15 amino acids. CDR1 is LNHDA and CDR2 is SQIVND in the germline V gene (reference sequence).

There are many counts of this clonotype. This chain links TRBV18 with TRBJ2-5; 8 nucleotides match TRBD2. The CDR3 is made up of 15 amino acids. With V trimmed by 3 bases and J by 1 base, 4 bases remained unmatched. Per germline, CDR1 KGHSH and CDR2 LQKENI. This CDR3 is CASSPGLVGQETQYF. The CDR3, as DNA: TGTGCCAGCTCACCGGGACTAGTAGGCCAAGAGACCCAGTACTTC.

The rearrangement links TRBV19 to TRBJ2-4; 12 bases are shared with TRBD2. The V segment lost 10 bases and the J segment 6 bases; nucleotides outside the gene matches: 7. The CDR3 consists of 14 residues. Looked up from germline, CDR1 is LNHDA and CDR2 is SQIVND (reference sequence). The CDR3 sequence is CATTPTSGRNIQYF. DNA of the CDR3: TGTGCCACTACACCGACTAGCGGGAGAAACATTCAGTACTTC.

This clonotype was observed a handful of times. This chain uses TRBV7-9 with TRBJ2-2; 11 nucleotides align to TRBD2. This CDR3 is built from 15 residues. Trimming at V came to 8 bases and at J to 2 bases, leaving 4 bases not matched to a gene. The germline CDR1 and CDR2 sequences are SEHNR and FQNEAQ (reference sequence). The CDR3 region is CASLTSGINTGELFF. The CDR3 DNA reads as TGTGCCAGCCTGACTAGCGGGATCAACACCGGGGAGCTGTTTTTT.

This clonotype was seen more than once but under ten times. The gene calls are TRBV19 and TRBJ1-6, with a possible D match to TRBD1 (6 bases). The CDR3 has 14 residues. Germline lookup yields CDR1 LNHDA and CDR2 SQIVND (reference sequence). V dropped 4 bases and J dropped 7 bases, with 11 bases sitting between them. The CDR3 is CASSTQGKNSPLHF. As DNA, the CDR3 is TGTGCCAGTAGTACTCAGGGGAAGAATTCACCCCTCCACTTT.

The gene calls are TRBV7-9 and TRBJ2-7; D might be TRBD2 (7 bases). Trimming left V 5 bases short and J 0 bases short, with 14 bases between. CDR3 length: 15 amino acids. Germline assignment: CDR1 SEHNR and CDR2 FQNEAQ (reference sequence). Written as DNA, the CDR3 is TGTGCCAGCAGCCACCCAGGGGACTACTCCTACGAGCAGTACTTC. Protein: CASSHPGDYSYEQYF.

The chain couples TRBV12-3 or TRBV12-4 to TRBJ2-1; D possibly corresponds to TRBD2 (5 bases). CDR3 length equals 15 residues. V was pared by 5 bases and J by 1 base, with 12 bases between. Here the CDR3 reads CASSRRGSSYNEQFF. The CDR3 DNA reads TGTGCCAGCAGTCGGAGAGGGAGTTCCTACAATGAGCAGTTCTTC.

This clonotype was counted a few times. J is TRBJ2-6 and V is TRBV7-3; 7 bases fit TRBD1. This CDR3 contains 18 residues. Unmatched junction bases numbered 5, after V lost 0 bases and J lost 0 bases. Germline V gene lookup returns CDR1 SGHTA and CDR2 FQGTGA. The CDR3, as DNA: TGTGCCAGCAGCTTAACCGGGACAGCCTTCTCTGGGGCCAACGTCCTGACTTTC. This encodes CASSLTGTAFSGANVLTF.

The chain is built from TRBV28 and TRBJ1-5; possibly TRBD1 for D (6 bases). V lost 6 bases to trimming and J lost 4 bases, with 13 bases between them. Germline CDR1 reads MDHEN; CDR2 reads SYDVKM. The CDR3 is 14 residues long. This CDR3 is CASSPLQGNQPQHF. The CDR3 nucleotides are TGTGCCAGCAGCCCTCTACAGGGAAATCAGCCCCAGCATTTT.

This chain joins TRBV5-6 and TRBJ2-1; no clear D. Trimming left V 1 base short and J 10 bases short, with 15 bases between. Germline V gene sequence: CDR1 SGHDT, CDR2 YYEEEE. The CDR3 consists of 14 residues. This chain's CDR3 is CASSLYLSDIEQFF. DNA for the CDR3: TGTGCCAGCAGCTTGTATCTGTCAGACATAGAGCAGTTCTTC.

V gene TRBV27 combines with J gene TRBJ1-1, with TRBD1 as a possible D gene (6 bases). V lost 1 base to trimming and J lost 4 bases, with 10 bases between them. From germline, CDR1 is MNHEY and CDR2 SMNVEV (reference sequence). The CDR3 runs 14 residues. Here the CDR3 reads CASSLWGRVTEAFF. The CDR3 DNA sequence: TGTGCCAGCAGTTTATGGGGGCGCGTCACTGAAGCTTTCTTT.

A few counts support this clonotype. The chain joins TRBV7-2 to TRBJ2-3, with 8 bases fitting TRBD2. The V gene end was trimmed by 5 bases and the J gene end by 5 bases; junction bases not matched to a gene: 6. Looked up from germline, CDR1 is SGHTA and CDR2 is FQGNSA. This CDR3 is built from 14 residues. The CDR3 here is CASSRGSGGDTQYF. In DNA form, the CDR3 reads TGTGCCAGCAGCCGCGGGAGCGGGGGAGATACGCAGTATTTT.

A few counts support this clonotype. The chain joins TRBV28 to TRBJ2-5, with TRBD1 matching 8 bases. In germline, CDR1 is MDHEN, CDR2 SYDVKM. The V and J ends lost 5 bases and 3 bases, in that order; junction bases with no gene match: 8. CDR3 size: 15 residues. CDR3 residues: CASSPDRGGEETQYF. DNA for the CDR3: TGTGCCAGCAGTCCTGACAGGGGAGGAGAAGAGACCCAGTACTTC.

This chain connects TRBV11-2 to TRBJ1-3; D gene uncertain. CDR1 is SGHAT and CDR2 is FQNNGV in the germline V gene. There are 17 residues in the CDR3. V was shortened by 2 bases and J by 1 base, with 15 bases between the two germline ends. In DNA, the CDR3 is TGTGCCAGCAGCTTAATCTCTAGCTCGTCTTCTGGAAACACCATATATTTT. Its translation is CASSLISSSSSGNTIYF.

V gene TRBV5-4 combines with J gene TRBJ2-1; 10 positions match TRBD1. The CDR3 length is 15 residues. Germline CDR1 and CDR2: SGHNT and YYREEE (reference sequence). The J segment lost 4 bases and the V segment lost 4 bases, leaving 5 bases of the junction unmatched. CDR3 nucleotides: TGTGCCAGCAGCGGAACGGGACAGGGGTACAATGAGCAGTTCTTC. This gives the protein CASSGTGQGYNEQFF.

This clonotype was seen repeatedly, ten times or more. CDR3 DNA sequence: TGTGCCAGTAGGCCAACGACAGGGGACGGCTATGGCTACACCTTC. It is translated as CASRPTTGDGYGYTF. This chain uses TRBV19 with TRBJ1-2; 8 nucleotides line up with TRBD1. The V segment lost 6 bases and the J segment 4 bases; nucleotides outside the gene matches: 10. Germline V gene data show CDR1 as LNHDA and CDR2 as SQIVND (reference sequence). CDR3 length: 15 residues.

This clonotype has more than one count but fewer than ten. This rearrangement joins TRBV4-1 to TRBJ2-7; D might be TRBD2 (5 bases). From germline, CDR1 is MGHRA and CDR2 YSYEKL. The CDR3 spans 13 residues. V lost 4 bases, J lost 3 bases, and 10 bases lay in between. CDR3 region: CASSLRVGYEQYV. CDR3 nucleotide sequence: TGCGCCAGCAGCCTGAGGGTGGGCTACGAGCAGTACGTC.

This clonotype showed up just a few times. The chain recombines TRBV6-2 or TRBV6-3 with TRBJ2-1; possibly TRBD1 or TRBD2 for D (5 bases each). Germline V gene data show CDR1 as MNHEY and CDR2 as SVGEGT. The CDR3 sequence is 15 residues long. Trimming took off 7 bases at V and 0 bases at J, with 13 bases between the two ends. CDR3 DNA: TGTGCCAGCAAAATCGGGACCAGCTCCTACAATGAGCAGTTCTTC. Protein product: CASKIGTSSYNEQFF.

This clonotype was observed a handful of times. The CDR3 is CASSRGLAGARETQYF. CDR3 coding DNA: TGTGCCAGCAGTAGGGGACTAGCGGGAGCCAGAGAGACCCAGTACTTC. The chain carries TRBV28 and TRBJ2-5; 14 bases agree with TRBD2. The CDR3 is 16 amino acids. The germline V gene encodes CDR1 MDHEN and CDR2 SYDVKM. Trimming at V came to 5 bases and at J to 4 bases, leaving 6 bases not matched to a gene.

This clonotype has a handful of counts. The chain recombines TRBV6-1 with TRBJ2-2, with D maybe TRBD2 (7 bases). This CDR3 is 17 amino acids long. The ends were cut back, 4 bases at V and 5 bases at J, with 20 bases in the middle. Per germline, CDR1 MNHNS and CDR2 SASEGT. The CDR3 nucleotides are TGTGCCAGCAGTGGCGCTCTGGGGGGGGCTGGAACCGGGGAGCTGTTTTTT. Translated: CASSGALGGAGTGELFF.

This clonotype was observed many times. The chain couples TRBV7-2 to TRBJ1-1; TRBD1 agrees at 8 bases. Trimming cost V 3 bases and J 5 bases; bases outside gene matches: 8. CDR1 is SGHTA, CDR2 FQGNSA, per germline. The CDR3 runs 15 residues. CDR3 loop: CASSFQTGGRTEAFF. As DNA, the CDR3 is TGTGCCAGCAGCTTTCAAACAGGGGGTCGTACTGAAGCTTTCTTT. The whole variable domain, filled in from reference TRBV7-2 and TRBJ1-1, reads GAGVSQSPSNKVTEKGKDVELRCDPISGHTALYWYRQSLGQGLEFLIYFQGNSAPDKSGLPSDRFSAERTGGSVSTLTIQRTQQEDSAVYLCASSFQTGGRTEAFFGQGTRLTVV.

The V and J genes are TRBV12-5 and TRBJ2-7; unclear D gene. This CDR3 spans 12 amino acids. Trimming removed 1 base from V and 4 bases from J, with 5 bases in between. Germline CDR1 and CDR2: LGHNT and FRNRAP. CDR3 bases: TGTGCTAGTGGTTTGGGGACGTACGAGCAGTACTTC. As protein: CASGLGTYEQYF.